The present TCR beta chain was sequenced within a study of cytomegalovirus exposure and HLA in healthy donors. Across the whole study: Earlier sequencing of approximately 200 million T cells yielded 120 million or so unique TCR beta sequences. Around 85 million unique TCR sequences came from HLA-typed donors in an early release.

This clone was detected a few times. The antigen is unknown. In the PCR, 60 Vbeta and 13 Jbeta primers were used. How the authors handled the data: Per a later analysis, the number of unique TCR beta chains was around 79 million, of which 9 million to 14 million were shared. Produced via immunoSEQ multiplex PCR; TCRdb's table is partial and in-frame only. D and trimming come from the DNA, and the V and J calls and clone size come from that table. This sample has about 60,000 clones; around 70% occur once, and the top ten carry approximately 19%. The study's findings and limits: In vitro assays verified that three CMV-associated chains recognized CMV antigens specifically.

V was pared by 5 bases and J by 1 base, with 11 bases between. CDR1 is GTSNPN, CDR2 SVGIG, per germline (reference sequence). The CDR3 runs to 13 residues. The clonotype was recovered from a woman in her fifties or sixties in good health and CMV-seropositive. The sample comprised PBMCs. The V and J genes are TRBV30 and TRBJ1-1, with unresolved D. The CDR3 loop is CAWERATNTEAFF. The CDR3 DNA sequence: TGTGCCTGGGAGAGGGCAACGAACACTGAAGCTTTCTTT.